The clone carrying this T cell receptor (beta chain) has only a few counts. Its antigen remains unidentified. These data belong to a study of cytomegalovirus exposure and HLA in healthy donors. Regarding the study as a whole: The study flagged about 150 TCR beta chains as cytomegalovirus-associated.

Vbeta (60) and Jbeta (13) primers were used in the PCR. Profiling relied on immunoSEQ multiplex PCR, and the TCRdb table lists in-frame clones only, not all of them. Seen here are around 100,000 clones, less than 80% observed once, and the top ten hold about 4%. The sequence was collected from a woman aged 40 to 50 in good health and CMV-seropositive. Sequenced material: PBMCs.

CDR3: CASSWGTRWGKTQYF. The CDR3 DNA reads TGTGCCAGCAGCTGGGGGACTAGGTGGGGGAAGACCCAGTACTTC. The V call is TRBV21-1, the J call TRBJ2-5; no check of the table's D call, TRBD2, against the DNA was made. TRBV21-1 is reported as a pseudogene. This CDR3 has 15 residues.